This T cell receptor beta chain came from a study of OX40 agonist ivuxolimab in advanced cancers. Study in general: In this cohort, patients received ivuxolimab, an agonistic anti-OX40 (CD134) antibody. Partial responses were seen in three patients, one with hepatocellular carcinoma and two with cutaneous melanoma.

The table came from immunoSEQ multiplex PCR; TCRdb's copy has only in-frame clones and leaves some out. This table has fewer than 85,000 clones, 86% appearing once. CDR1 and CDR2 from the germline V gene are SGHTA and FQGNSA. The CDR3 runs 14 residues. V was pared by 1 base and J by 4 bases, with 8 bases between. This clone occurred once. The source of this sequence is an adult with an advanced solid tumor such as melanoma, head and neck, liver or kidney cancer. The chain combines TRBV7-2 with TRBJ1-3; no clear D gene. Sequenced material: CD4+ or CD8+ T cells sorted from blood, taken in a trial of the OX40 agonist ivuxolimab. CDR3 coding DNA: TGTGCCAGCAGCTTAGTCCGGGAAGGAAACACCATATATTTT. Its translation: CASSLVREGNTIYF.